Included here is one T cell receptor (beta chain) sequence, with context. This entry is derived from a study of blood T cell repertoires in COVID-19. Study context: The study drew acute and convalescent COVID-19 samples from the United States, Italy and Spain. The cDNA or gDNA used as material had been derived from T cells, B-cell-depleted T cells, or PBMCs.

Participants were placed into cohorts based on the clinical history they reported. Study processing details: Counts of nucleated cells, estimated from reference gene primer amplification, were obtained. TCRdb keeps only in-frame clones here, not all; method: immunoSEQ multiplex PCR. V and J calls and clone size are copied from that table; D and trimming were computed from the DNA. The sample carries around 300,000 clones, around nine tenths recorded once. CDR3 length: 18 residues. The germline V gene has CDR1 LNHDA and CDR2 SQIVND (reference sequence). V lost 5 bases to trimming and J lost 5 bases, with 27 bases between them.

The sequence was collected from a woman younger than 30 who had recovered from COVID-19. Sequenced sample: PBMCs or T cells enriched from blood (not recorded which). The gene calls are TRBV19 and TRBJ1-2; D perhaps matches TRBD1 (6 bases). CDR3 nucleotide sequence: TGTGCCAGTAGTCCCCCGGGTGCAGGGGCCACCCCCGTATATGGCTACACCTTC. It yields the protein CASSPPGAGATPVYGYTF. Using reference TRBV19 and TRBJ1-2 for the parts outside the CDR3, the full variable domain is DGGITQSPKYLFRKEGQNVTLSCEQNLNHDAMYWYRQDPGQGLRLIYYSQIVNDFQKGDIAEGYSVSREKKESFPLTVTSAQKNPTAFYLCASSPPGAGATPVYGYTFGSGTRLTVV.